This TCR beta chain was obtained from a study of T cells in Graves' hyperthyroidism and ophthalmopathy. Study-wide results and limits: The model identified upcoming ophthalmopathy a median approximately six months ahead of onset.

RNA transcripts were the template for amplifying TCR beta CDR3 regions. An initial round of RT-PCR targeting the TCR CDR3 relied on the HTBI primer set. One entry per CDR3 protein results from TCRdb running MiXCR on the multiplex PCR reads. Seen here are hundreds of thousands of distinct CDR3 sequences, 15% to 19% observed once, and the top ten hold around an eighth. This clonotype was seen many times. Its antigen is not identified. Stable Graves' hyperthyroidism meant no ophthalmopathy progression within 18 months. Uncontrolled infection, other autoimmune disease, pregnancy or lactation barred patients from enrollment. More than 9.5 ml fresh peripheral blood yielded the PBMCs. The CDR3 has 17 amino acids. Trimming left V 1 base short and J 0 bases short, with 16 bases between.

V usage is TRBV12-3 or TRBV12-4 and J usage is TRBJ2-7; D ambiguous. This receptor was obtained from a young woman with Graves' hyperthyroidism. The sequencing sample was made of blood. The chain's CDR3 is CASSLVVVGPLSYEQYF. CDR3 nucleotides: TGTGCCAGCAGTTTAGTAGTAGTAGGGCCGCTCTCCTACGAGCAGTACTTC.